This TCR beta chain was sequenced for a study of CD8 T cells in ankylosing spondylitis. Whole-study findings and limits: A motif of roughly 8 highly homologous TCR beta variants was seen as apparently characteristic of ankylosing spondylitis blood. Those disease-linked clones were CD8+; they were also relatively rare in peripheral blood.

A word on this clonotype: Antigen specificity is unknown.

Quantitative 5'-RACE with molecular barcodes produced the TCR beta libraries. TCRdb re-analysed the 5' RACE reads in MiXCR, keeping a single row per CDR3 protein. Found here are about 220,000 distinct CDR3 sequences, about 18% of them singletons; the top ten hold about 44%. V lost 2 bases and J lost 6, with 8 bases in between. CDR1 and CDR2 from the germline V gene are SGHRS and YFSETQ. The CDR3 loop spans 12 amino acids. The sample consisted of blood, either unsorted or a sorted T cell fraction (not recorded which). V gene TRBV5-1 combines with J gene TRBJ1-1; D may be TRBD1 (5 bases). The receptor's source is a male donor with ankylosing spondylitis. The CDR3, as DNA: TGCGCCAGCAGCTTTACGGGGGCTGAAGCTTTCTTT. Translating gives CASSFTGAEAFF.